Shown below are 24 T cell receptor beta chains from a single sample sequenced in a study of blood T cell repertoires in COVID-19. Assay used: immunoSEQ multiplex PCR; TCRdb lists only in-frame clones, some missing. The table shows roughly 150,000 clones, with roughly 82% occurring only once. Material for sequencing was peripheral blood. The receptors were sampled from a woman in her forties or fifties in a cohort sampled during active or convalescent COVID-19.

This sequence joins TRBV30 and TRBJ1-2; perhaps TRBD1 as D (5 bases). The CDR3 spans 12 residues. V was clipped by 5 bases and J by 8 bases, with 15 bases between them. Germline-derived CDR1 and CDR2 are GTSNPN and SVGIG (reference sequence). CDR3: CAWGPQGWGYTF. The CDR3 nucleotides are TGTGCCTGGGGGCCCCAGGGTTGGGGCTACACCTTC.

V and J are TRBV28 and TRBJ1-6; D not certain. Trimming stripped 5 bases from V and 10 bases from J, with 12 bases between. The V gene's germline CDR1 is MDHEN and CDR2 SYDVKM. This CDR3 contains 13 residues. The CDR3 DNA follows: TGTGCCAGCAGTACGGGTTTACGGTCACCCCTCCACTTT. Its protein is CASSTGLRSPLHF.

The chain has TRBV6-2 or TRBV6-3 and TRBJ1-2; D is undetermined. Germline CDR1 and CDR2: MNHEY and SVGEGT. The CDR3 spans 15 residues. V was shortened by 0 bases and J by 4 bases, with 12 bases between the two germline ends. The CDR3 region is CASSYSMGSVYGYTF. In DNA form, the CDR3 reads TGTGCCAGCAGTTACTCGATGGGGAGTGTCTATGGCTACACCTTC.

The J gene is TRBJ2-6, the V gene TRBV7-2; D remains ambiguous. CDR3 length: 15 residues. Germline-derived CDR1 and CDR2 are SGHTA and FQGNSA. V was cut by 2 bases and J by 0 bases, with 5 bases left in between. CDR3 residues: CASSLFNSGANVLTF. The CDR3 nucleotides read TGTGCCAGCAGCTTATTCAACTCTGGGGCCAACGTCCTGACTTTC.

The chain couples TRBV7-3 to TRBJ1-6; 8 bases match TRBD1. Trimming took 1 base from V and 9 from J; bases not matched to a gene: 5. This CDR3 comprises 15 residues. In germline, CDR1 is SGHTA, CDR2 FQGTGA. The CDR3 reads CASSLMGQDASPLHF. DNA of the CDR3: TGTGCCAGCAGCTTAATGGGACAGGACGCTTCACCCCTCCACTTT. Full variable domain (rest looked up from reference TRBV7-3 and TRBJ1-6): GAGVSQTPSNKVTEKGKYVELRCDPISGHTALYWYRQSLGQGPEFLIYFQGTGAADDSGLPNDRFFAVRPEGSVSTLKIQRTERGDSAVYLCASSLMGQDASPLHFGNGTRLTVT.

The chain links TRBV24-1 to TRBJ2-7; D is unclear. This CDR3 spans 11 amino acids. The germline V and J ends were trimmed by 1 base and 5 bases, with 2 bases remaining between them. CDR1 and CDR2 (germline): KGHDR, SFDVKD. In nucleotides, the CDR3 is TGTGCCACCAGTGATTTCGACGAGCAGTACTTC. Protein product: CATSDFDEQYF.

This rearrangement joins TRBV18 to TRBJ1-1; 7 bases are a match to TRBD1. The length of the CDR3 is 18 residues. Germline loops: CDR1 KGHSH, CDR2 LQKENI. J lost 4 bases, V lost 1 base, and 15 bases had no gene match. The CDR3 sequence: CASSPRWGQTHSGTEAFF. The CDR3 nucleotides are TGTGCCAGCTCACCACGGTGGGGACAGACCCACTCCGGCACTGAAGCTTTCTTT.

The chain has TRBV24-1 and TRBJ1-2; 7 bases map to TRBD1. Germline CDR1 reads KGHDR; CDR2 reads SFDVKD. The CDR3 is made up of 14 amino acids. After removal of 3 bases from V and 7 bases from J, the junction contained 7 bases not matched to a gene. The CDR3 reads CATSDQNHRGGYTF. CDR3 bases: TGTGCCACCAGTGATCAAAACCACAGGGGTGGCTACACCTTC.

V is TRBV12-5 and J is TRBJ1-2; 9 bases align to TRBD1. Germline values: CDR1 LGHNT, CDR2 FRNRAP. The V and J ends lost 2 bases and 7 bases, in that order; junction bases with no gene match: 11. The CDR3 is 16 amino acids. The CDR3 DNA reads as TGTGCTAGTGGTTTGCAGACAGGGGGGAGAGGAGTTGGCTACACCTTC. Translation: CASGLQTGGRGVGYTF.

The V gene is TRBV19, the J gene TRBJ1-1; 9 bases align to TRBD1. Germline CDR1 and CDR2: LNHDA and SQIVND (reference sequence). The CDR3 is 16 amino acids. V shed 7 bases and J 11 bases; nucleotides not matched to a gene: 20. The CDR3 is CASTRAPGQGGLGAFF. In nucleotides, the CDR3 is TGTGCCAGTACCAGGGCCCCGGGACAGGGAGGTCTAGGGGCTTTCTTT. The whole variable domain, remainder taken from reference TRBV19 and TRBJ1-1, is DGGITQSPKYLFRKEGQNVTLSCEQNLNHDAMYWYRQDPGQGLRLIYYSQIVNDFQKGDIAEGYSVSREKKESFPLTVTSAQKNPTAFYLCASTRAPGQGGLGAFFGQGTRLTVV.

The chain has TRBV7-3 and TRBJ2-2; possibly TRBD1 for D (7 bases). The V end was cut by 5 bases, the J end by 8 bases, with 21 bases between. Germline CDR1 reads SGHTA; CDR2 reads FQGTGA. This CDR3 is built from 16 residues. In nucleotides, the CDR3 is TGTGCCAGCAGCCCCCCGTCGTCAGGGGGGATAGGGGAGCTGTTTTTT. Amino acid sequence: CASSPPSSGGIGELFF.

This chain links TRBV9 with TRBJ2-2, with TRBD1 matching 7 bases. Trimming cost V 4 bases and J 1 base; bases outside gene matches: 7. This CDR3 is built from 16 residues. From germline, CDR1 is SGDLS and CDR2 YYNGEE. The CDR3 sequence is CASSKVGTVNTGELFF. The DNA for the CDR3 is TGTGCCAGCAGCAAAGTCGGGACAGTGAACACCGGGGAGCTGTTTTTT.

The chain combines TRBV4-1 with TRBJ2-1, with D uncertain. V shed 1 base and J shed 4 bases, with 14 bases lying between them. The CDR3 extends over 16 amino acids. The germline V gene has CDR1 MGHRA and CDR2 YSYEKL. The CDR3 nucleotides are TGCGCCAGCAGCCAAGTCATAGGCAGACTTTACAATGAGCAGTTCTTC. Translated: CASSQVIGRLYNEQFF.

This clone has just one count. The gene calls are TRBV6-2 or TRBV6-3 and TRBJ1-6; the match to TRBD1 covers 8 bases. The CDR3 covers 15 residues. With V trimmed by 5 bases and J by 2 bases, 2 bases remained unmatched. From germline, CDR1 is MNHEY and CDR2 SVGEGT. The chain's CDR3 is CASSDRGTYNSPLHF. For the CDR3, the DNA is TGTGCCAGCAGTGACAGGGGTACCTATAATTCACCCCTCCACTTT.

The chain employs TRBV21-1 and TRBJ1-5; the table gives TRBD1 as D, unverified against the DNA. TRBV21-1 is tagged as a pseudogene. The CDR3 is 16 amino acids. CDR3 residues: CASSKIGTLSNQPQHF. In nucleotides, the CDR3 is TGTGCCAGCAGCAAAATCGGGACACTAAGCAATCAGCCCCAGCATTTT.

The genes are TRBV7-2 and TRBJ2-1; 11 bases are shared with TRBD2. V gave up 3 bases and J gave up 9 bases; unmatched junction bases: 7. Germline V gives CDR1 SGHTA, CDR2 FQGNSA. This CDR3 is 15 amino acids long. The CDR3 sequence is CASSFFTSGGVEQFF. CDR3 sequence (DNA): TGTGCCAGCAGCTTTTTTACTAGCGGGGGAGTTGAGCAGTTCTTC.

This clone turned up a few times. The chain is built from TRBV16 and TRBJ1-6; 8 positions match TRBD1. This CDR3 region has 16 residues. J gave up 4 bases and V 1 base, and 3 bases lay outside the gene matches. The germline V gene encodes CDR1 KGHSY and CDR2 FQNENV. The DNA for the CDR3 is TGTGCCAGCAGCCAATTTGGGGACAGGTATAATTCACCCCTCCACTTT. It yields the protein CASSQFGDRYNSPLHF.

The chain joins TRBV3-1 (or the pseudogene TRBV3-2) to TRBJ1-3, with D uncertain. This CDR3 is built from 18 residues. The V end was cut by 4 bases, the J end by 3 bases, with 22 bases between. Germline CDR1 and CDR2: LGHDT and YNNKEL (reference sequence). The CDR3, as DNA: TGTGCCAGCAGCCCTCACCGCACGGAGAGCAACAATGGAAACACCATATATTTT. Translating gives CASSPHRTESNNGNTIYF.

The count of this clone is one. The chain links TRBV6-5 to TRBJ1-2, with D possibly matching TRBD1 (6 bases). Trimming cost V 6 bases and J 2 bases, with 13 bases left between them. The CDR3 length is 14 residues. Germline CDR1 is MNHEY and CDR2 is SVGAGI. The CDR3 loop reads CASSRDRRNYGYTF. DNA of the CDR3: TGTGCCAGCAGCCGCGACAGGAGAAACTATGGCTACACCTTC.

This rearrangement joins TRBV11-3 to TRBJ2-5; TRBD2 matches 8 bases. Germline V gene data show CDR1 as SGHNT and CDR2 as YENEEA. Unmatched junction bases numbered 6, after V lost 5 bases and J lost 1 base. The length of the CDR3 is 15 residues. The CDR3 spells CASSLGLEGQETQYF. CDR3 in DNA: TGTGCCAGCAGCCTGGGACTAGAAGGCCAAGAGACCCAGTACTTC.

The gene calls are TRBV9 and TRBJ2-7, with TRBD1 matching over 8 bases. Germline V gene sequence: CDR1 SGDLS, CDR2 YYNGEE. Unmatched junction bases numbered 12, after V lost 4 bases and J lost 6 bases. This CDR3 has 15 residues. DNA of the CDR3: TGTGCCAGCAGCACCAATGGACAGGGTTCCCGCGAGCAGTACTTC. Protein product: CASSTNGQGSREQYF.

This CDR3 reads CASSSPVVGGNGYTF. The CDR3 DNA is TGTGCCAGCAGTTCGCCCGTGGTAGGGGGCAATGGCTACACCTTC. This rearrangement joins TRBV28 to TRBJ1-2; 7 bases align to TRBD1. V gave up 4 bases and J gave up 6 bases; unmatched junction bases: 11. The CDR3 contains 15 residues. Per germline, CDR1 MDHEN and CDR2 SYDVKM.

CDR3 DNA sequence: TGTGCCAGCAGCTTACCACCGGGGGGACACCCCTTAGTCACTGAAGCTTTCTTT. Protein sequence: CASSLPPGGHPLVTEAFF. This sequence joins TRBV7-8 and TRBJ1-1; weak D call: TRBD1 (6 bases). Trimming removed 2 bases at V and 4 bases at J, with 23 bases between. This CDR3 is 18 amino acids long. The germline CDR1 and CDR2 sequences are SGHVS and FQNEAQ.

The CDR3 region has the DNA TGTGCCAGTAGTACGGGGATTACCGGGGAGCTGTTTTTT. This codes for CASSTGITGELFF. The V call is TRBV19, the J call TRBJ2-2; tentative D call: TRBD2 (5 bases). This CDR3 is 13 amino acids long. With 4 bases removed from V and 5 bases from J, the gap between germline ends came to 8 bases. The germline V gene encodes CDR1 LNHDA and CDR2 SQIVND (reference sequence). The full variable domain, rest sourced from reference TRBV19 and TRBJ2-2, is DGGITQSPKYLFRKEGQNVTLSCEQNLNHDAMYWYRQDPGQGLRLIYYSQIVNDFQKGDIAEGYSVSREKKESFPLTVTSAQKNPTAFYLCASSTGITGELFFGEGSRLTVL.